Sequencing of this T cell receptor (beta chain) was carried out in a study of shared clonotypes between healthy human individuals. Broader study findings: Several donors had about 5% of their naive CD4 clonotypes in common.

Sequencing used immunoSEQ multiplex PCR; TCRdb keeps in-frame clones, though not all of them. Of around 550,000 clones listed, 85% to 95% are singletons. On this clone itself: Its cognate antigen is unknown.

The V end was cut by 2 bases, the J end by 3 bases, with 11 bases between. This CDR3 contains 15 residues. Germline V lookup: CDR1 SGHTA, CDR2 FQGNSA. Naivety among CD8 cells was defined by CD45RO negativity and positive CCR7 selection, thereby excluding terminally differentiated effector memory CD45RA+ cells. Every donor was a Caucasian adult from Nashville, Tennessee. The sequenced sample was naive CD8+ T cells sorted from blood. This TCR was sampled from a woman aged 25 to 45 in good health. The J gene is TRBJ2-1, the V gene TRBV7-2, with D perhaps TRBD2 (5 bases). CDR3 loop: CASSLRVGGYNEQFF. In DNA, the CDR3 is TGTGCCAGCAGCTTACGTGTCGGAGGCTACAATGAGCAGTTCTTC.